This T cell receptor (beta chain) is from a study of T cells in Graves' hyperthyroidism and ophthalmopathy (dated by TCRdb to about 2019). Turning to the overall study: Peripheral blood was sampled at the time of initial diagnosis, prior to any treatment. Following sampling, methimazole starting at 30 mg daily was given to hyperthyroidism patients, and high-dose intravenous methylprednisolone was given to ophthalmopathy patients. According to the paper, TCR Vbeta CDR3 sequencing was carried out on 135 peripheral blood samples, which came from approximately 43 ophthalmopathy, fewer than 80 hyperthyroidism and some 17 progressor patients. The 100 or so discovery patients were randomly split 7:3 into training and test sets. In roughly six Graves' hyperthyroidism patients, the study also compared T-cell repertoires from thyroid tissue with T-cell repertoires from blood. To identify distinguishing TCR V-J signatures, a discovery cohort of around 98 patients was used, comprising 43 with Graves' ophthalmopathy and around 57 with stable Graves' hyperthyroidism. Whether ophthalmopathy could be predicted prospectively was tested in an independent validation cohort made up of some 20 hyperthyroidism patients plus 17 patients who later progressed to ophthalmopathy. The investigation overall reported the following: Ophthalmopathy was separated from stable hyperthyroidism by a 13 V-J signature model, with 85% to 90% sensitivity and about 81% specificity obtained in cross-validation and 80%/75% obtained in testing. Sample size was not statistically predetermined, and investigators were not blinded to group allocation. In validation, the model predicted progression to ophthalmopathy with 65% to 71% sensitivity and about 73% specificity, a median of around six months before onset. Most expanded thyroid clonotypes (frequency above 0.001) were also detected in blood, a finding suggesting that blood repertoires may reflect thyroid immune responses.

Spanning cysteine to phenylalanine, the CDR3 consists of 13 amino acids. Just CDR3 DNA is preserved here, 39 bases in frame from base 1. V loses 3 bases at its end and J loses 7 bases; junction bases beyond the gene matches: 6. According to the germline V gene, CDR1 reads SGDLS and CDR2 reads YYNGEE. Ophthalmopathy patients had moderately to severely active disease, with a Clinical Activity Score of 3 or more, a NOSPECS grade of 4 or more, and a disease duration of less than 3 months. Any patient with an uncontrolled infection, another autoimmune disease, pregnancy or lactation was excluded. Diagnoses were established on the basis of clinical symptoms, serum thyroxine and TRAb, thyroid ultrasound, and orbital computed tomography. PBMCs were isolated from 8 to 10 ml of fresh peripheral blood by Ficoll-Paque density gradient centrifugation. Total RNA was extracted with Trizol reagent, and quality was checked on an Agilent 2100 Bioanalyzer.

The TCR beta CDR3 regions were amplified from RNA transcripts. The TCR CDR3 was subjected to a first round of RT-PCR using the HTBI primer set and the Qiagen OneStep RT-PCR kit. The libraries were constructed in a second round of multiplex PCR and then size-selected and purified. The libraries were sequenced on an Illumina HiSeq2000 using paired-end 100 bp reads. The paper's processing steps were these. SOAPnuke was used to process the raw data, removing reads that contained adapters or uncalled bases, had a mean Phred below 15, or lacked an exact match to the constant primer or identifier. COPE v1.2.5 was used to merge high-quality paired reads, and clonotypes were defined as unique nucleotide sequences. MiTCR v1.1 was used to align clonotypes to the IMGT TRBV, TRBD and TRBJ reference segments. The analysis was restricted to V-J combinations with a frequency above 0.0001, which together covered 98% to 99.2% of the repertoires. The TCS score was defined as F50 (clonal expansion) divided by E x V (chaos), with BLOSUM62-based TCRdist calculated between CDR3 peptides within each V-J. Welch's t-statistics and random forest reduced 500 to 550 V-J features to roughly 13, which were used in a naive Bayes classifier (R e1071). TCRdb reworked the public reads: Q25 trimming with fastp, MiXCR clone assembly, productive beta chains retained. Rows with a matching CDR3 protein are joined into one entry that keeps the most common DNA and genes. None of the V and J calls come from the authors' own analysis; TCRdb made them. This sample gives hundreds of thousands of distinct CDR3 sequences in total; about 19% of them show up just once. The ten largest clones represent under 45% of the sample.

This clonotype appeared many times. Its antigen is not yet known. One base away there is no much larger clone; base qualities are not given. This TCR was recovered from a man over 45 with Graves' ophthalmopathy. Material: blood. The chain links TRBV9 with TRBJ2-7; 8 central bases correspond to TRBD1. The encoded CDR3 is CASSERTGREQYF. The bases are TGTGCCAGCAGCGAGAGGACAGGGCGGGAGCAGTACTTC.